These 13 T cell receptor beta chains originate from one sample sequenced in a study of blood T cell repertoires in COVID-19 (dated by TCRdb to the early 2020s). The library was obtained by the immunoSEQ multiplex PCR assay. TCRdb took this table from immuneACCESS and kept in-frame rearrangements with V and J called. Such tables lack part of the clones; where checked against another copy, unresolved V genes explain under half of the gap, and the rest is unexplained. This sample comprises over 250,000 clones, 85% of them detected only once. The ten top clones hold about an eighth of the sample. The sample consisted of peripheral blood. The receptors derive from a human donor in a cohort sampled during active COVID-19.

This clone turned up a few times. This sequence joins TRBV4-2 and TRBJ2-7; the match to TRBD2 covers 10 bases. Germline V gene sequence: CDR1 LGHNA, CDR2 YNFKEQ. The CDR3 covers 15 residues. The J segment lost 0 bases and the V segment lost 2 bases, leaving 1 base of the junction unmatched. The CDR3: CASSQPSGSSYEQYF. CDR3 DNA: TGTGCCAGCAGCCAACCTAGCGGGAGCTCCTACGAGCAGTACTTC.

As regards this clone: Relative to the germline gene, one junction end is altered; a read error may explain this. This sequence joins TRBV2 and TRBJ1-6; D is perhaps TRBD1 (5 bases). CDR1 and CDR2 (germline): SNHLY, FYNNEI. CDR3 size: 14 residues. CDR3 amino acids: CASRGDSNNSPLHF. CDR3 nucleotide sequence: TGTGCCAGCAGGGGGGACTCCAATAATTCACCCCTCCACTTT.

The chain combines TRBV27 with TRBJ2-3, with D possibly matching TRBD2 (5 bases). Germline V gives CDR1 MNHEY, CDR2 SMNVEV (reference sequence). The CDR3 has 15 residues. Trimming took 4 bases from V and 5 from J, leaving 16 bases between them. The CDR3 nucleotides read TGTGCCAGCAGTTCTCCCGGGGTAGCCGTAGATACGCAGTATTTT. Translating it yields CASSSPGVAVDTQYF.

This sequence joins TRBV7-3 and TRBJ2-7; 7 positions agree with TRBD1. Trimming at V came to 5 bases and at J to 6 bases, leaving 4 bases not matched to a gene. The CDR3 is made up of 12 amino acids. CDR1 and CDR2 from the germline V gene are SGHTA and FQGTGA. The CDR3 DNA reads as TGTGCCAGCAGCGCCACAGGGGTCGAGCAGTACTTC. Protein sequence: CASSATGVEQYF. Full variable domain (remainder filled in from reference TRBV7-3 and TRBJ2-7): GAGVSQTPSNKVTEKGKYVELRCDPISGHTALYWYRQSLGQGPEFLIYFQGTGAADDSGLPNDRFFAVRPEGSVSTLKIQRTERGDSAVYLCASSATGVEQYFGPGTRLTVT.

The V gene is TRBV5-1, the J gene TRBJ2-2; TRBD2 might be the D (6 bases). Trimming took 4 bases from V and 5 from J, leaving 12 bases between them. The CDR3 runs 14 residues. CDR1 and CDR2 from the germline V gene are SGHRS and YFSETQ. CDR3 in amino acids: CASSLSSGTGELFF. Here the CDR3 DNA reads TGCGCCAGCAGCCTAAGTAGCGGTACCGGGGAGCTGTTTTTT.

CDR3 loop: CASTPPGVETQYF. In DNA form, the CDR3 reads TGTGCCAGCACCCCACCGGGAGTTGAGACCCAGTACTTC. The chain is built from TRBV7-2 and TRBJ2-5, with D possibly matching TRBD2 (6 bases). Germline V gives CDR1 SGHTA, CDR2 FQGNSA. CDR3 size: 13 residues. V was pared by 7 bases and J by 5 bases, with 14 bases between.

The chain uses TRBV7-9 and TRBJ1-2; a weak D match, TRBD1 (5 bases). V lost 3 bases to trimming and J lost 8 bases, with 13 bases between them. This CDR3 is built from 13 residues. Germline-derived CDR1 and CDR2 are SEHNR and FQNEAQ (reference sequence). The CDR3 DNA is TGTGCCAGCAGCTTGCCGGCCGGGGGAGGCTACACCTTC. This codes for CASSLPAGGGYTF. Full variable domain (rest looked up from reference TRBV7-9 and TRBJ1-2): DTGVSQNPRHKITKRGQNVTFRCDPISEHNRLYWYRQTLGQGPEFLTYFQNEAQLEKSRLLSDRFSAERPKGSFSTLEIQRTEQGDSAMYLCASSLPAGGGYTFGSGTRLTVV.

The V and J genes are TRBV7-2 and TRBJ2-1, with D perhaps TRBD2 (5 bases). This CDR3 spans 12 amino acids. V lost 5 bases to trimming and J lost 8 bases, with 10 bases between them. Germline-derived CDR1 and CDR2 are SGHTA and FQGNSA. The CDR3 nucleotides read TGTGCCAGCAGCCTTCGGACTTATGAGCAGTTCTTC. It encodes CASSLRTYEQFF.

This chain links TRBV19 with TRBJ2-1, with D perhaps matching TRBD1 (6 bases). The germline V and J ends were trimmed by 10 bases and 7 bases, with 14 bases remaining between them. This CDR3 contains 12 residues. The germline V gene has CDR1 LNHDA and CDR2 SQIVND (reference sequence). The CDR3 loop reads CATRSRGNEQFF. CDR3 bases: TGTGCCACCAGAAGTAGGGGGAATGAGCAGTTCTTC.

The chain has TRBV11-2 and TRBJ1-1, with D possibly TRBD1 on 5 matching bases. Germline V gene lookup returns CDR1 SGHAT and CDR2 FQNNGV. The CDR3 totals 15 residues. Trimming shortened V by 5 bases and J by 7 bases, and 20 bases separated the two germline ends. For the CDR3, the DNA is TGTGCCAGCAGCCCCAGGGAGGGCGGGTTTATTGAAGCTTTCTTT. Translating gives CASSPREGGFIEAFF. Combining the CDR3 with reference TRBV11-2 and TRBJ1-1 gives the whole variable domain EAGVAQSPRYKIIEKRQSVAFWCNPISGHATLYWYQQILGQGPKLLIQFQNNGVVDDSQLPKDRFSAERLKGVDSTLKIQPAKLEDSAVYLCASSPREGGFIEAFFGQGTRLTVV.

The chain links TRBV27 to TRBJ1-1, with D perhaps matching TRBD1 (6 bases). This CDR3 has 14 amino acids. Trimming removed 6 bases at V and 2 bases at J, with 13 bases between. Germline V gene sequence: CDR1 MNHEY, CDR2 SMNVEV (reference sequence). CDR3 DNA sequence: TGTGCCAGCAGCTTCATCAGGGGTAACACTGAAGCTTTCTTT. Translation gives CASSFIRGNTEAFF.

The CDR3 spells CASSNPTRGTIYF. For the CDR3, the DNA is TGTGCCAGCAGCAACCCTACCCGGGGTACCATATATTTT. The chain links TRBV21-1 to TRBJ1-3. TRBV21-1 is a recognized pseudogene. This CDR3 is 13 amino acids long.

This clone was seen only a few times. The sample has other DNA sequences that encode this CDR3 too. V usage is TRBV7-9 and J usage is TRBJ2-7, with 12 bases lining up with TRBD1. CDR3 size: 16 residues. Unmatched junction bases numbered 5, after V lost 0 bases and J lost 5 bases. CDR1 SEHNR and CDR2 FQNEAQ come from the germline V gene (reference sequence). CDR3 bases: TGTGCCAGCAGCTTAGCATCCGGGACAGGGGGCCACGAGCAGTACTTC. This codes for CASSLASGTGGHEQYF.